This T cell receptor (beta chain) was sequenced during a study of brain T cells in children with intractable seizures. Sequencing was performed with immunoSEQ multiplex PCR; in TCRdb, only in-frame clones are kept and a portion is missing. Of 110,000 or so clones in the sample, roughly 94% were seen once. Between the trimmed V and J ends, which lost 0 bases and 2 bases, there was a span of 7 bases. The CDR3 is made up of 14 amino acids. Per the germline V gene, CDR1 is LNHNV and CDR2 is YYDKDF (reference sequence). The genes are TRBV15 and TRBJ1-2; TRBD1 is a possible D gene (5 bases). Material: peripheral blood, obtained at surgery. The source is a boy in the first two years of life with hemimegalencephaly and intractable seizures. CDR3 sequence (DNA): TGTGCCACCAGCAGAGACTCAGGGAACTATGGCTACACCTTC. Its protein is CATSRDSGNYGYTF.